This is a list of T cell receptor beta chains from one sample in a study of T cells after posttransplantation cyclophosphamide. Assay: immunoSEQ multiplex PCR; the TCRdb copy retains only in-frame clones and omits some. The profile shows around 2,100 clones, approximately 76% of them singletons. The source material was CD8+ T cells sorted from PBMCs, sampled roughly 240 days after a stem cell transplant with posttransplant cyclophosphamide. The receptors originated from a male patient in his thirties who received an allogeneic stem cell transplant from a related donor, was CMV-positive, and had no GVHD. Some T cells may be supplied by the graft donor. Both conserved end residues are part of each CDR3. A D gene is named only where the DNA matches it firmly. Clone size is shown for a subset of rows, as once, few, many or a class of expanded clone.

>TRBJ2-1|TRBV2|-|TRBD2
CAREVKRLAGGPSYNEQFF
TGTGCCAGAGAAGTTAAAAGACTAGCGGGGGGGCCATCCTACAATGAGCAGTTCTTC
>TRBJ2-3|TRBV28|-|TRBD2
CASSRLREGDTQYF
TGTGCCAGCAGTCGGTTACGGGAGGGAGATACGCAGTATTTT
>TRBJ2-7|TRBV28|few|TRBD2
CASSPRPGLAGGFSYEQYF
TGTGCCAGCAGTCCACGCCCTGGACTAGCGGGAGGGTTCTCCTACGAGCAGTACTTC
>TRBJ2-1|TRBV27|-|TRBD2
CASSLSSGFNEQFF
TGTGCCAGCAGTTTGTCTAGCGGGTTCAATGAGCAGTTCTTC
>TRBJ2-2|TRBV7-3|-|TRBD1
CASSRFGTDITGELFF
TGTGCCAGCAGCCGCTTCGGGACAGATATCACCGGGGAGCTGTTTTTT
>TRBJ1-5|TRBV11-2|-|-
CASSLWERQPQHF
TGTGCCAGCAGCTTATGGGAGCGACAGCCCCAGCATTTT
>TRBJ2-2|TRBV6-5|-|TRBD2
CASDSSGGSTGELFF
TGTGCCAGCGATTCTAGCGGGGGAAGTACCGGGGAGCTGTTTTTT
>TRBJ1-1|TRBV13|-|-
CASSLGGGTEAFF
TGTGCCAGCAGCTTAGGAGGGGGCACTGAAGCTTTCTTT
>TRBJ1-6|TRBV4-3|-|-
CASSLSFGILHF
TGCGCCAGCAGCCTTAGCTTCGGAATCCTCCACTTT
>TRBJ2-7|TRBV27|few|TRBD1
CASSLSNRGFREQYF
TGTGCCAGCAGTTTATCGAACAGGGGTTTCCGCGAGCAGTACTTC
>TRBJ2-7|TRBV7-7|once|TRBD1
CASSFSGTGGFAYEQYF
TGTGCCAGCAGCTTTTCCGGGACAGGGGGCTTTGCCTACGAGCAGTACTTC